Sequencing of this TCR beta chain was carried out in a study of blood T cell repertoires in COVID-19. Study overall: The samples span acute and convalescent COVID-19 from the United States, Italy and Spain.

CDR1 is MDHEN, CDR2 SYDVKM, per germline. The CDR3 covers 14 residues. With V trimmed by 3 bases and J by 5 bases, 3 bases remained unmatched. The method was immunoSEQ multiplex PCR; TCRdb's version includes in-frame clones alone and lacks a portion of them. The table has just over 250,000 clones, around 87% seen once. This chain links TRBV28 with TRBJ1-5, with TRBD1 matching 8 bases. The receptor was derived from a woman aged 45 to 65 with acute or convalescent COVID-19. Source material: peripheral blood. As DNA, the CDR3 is TGTGCCAGCAGTTTGGGGACAGGACATCAGCCCCAGCATTTT. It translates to CASSLGTGHQPQHF.